Shown below are 24 T cell receptor beta chains from a single sample sequenced in a study of T cells after yellow fever vaccination. From the 5' RACE reads, TCRdb called clonotypes with MiXCR, one entry per CDR3 protein. Counted here are approximately 610,000 distinct CDR3 sequences, 17% occurring once; the ten biggest clones make up around 16%. This material consisted of PBMCs, taken 4 to 5 days after the first yellow fever vaccination. The receptors come from a man younger than 30 who received the YFV17D yellow fever vaccine.

This clonotype was counted between two and nine times. This chain links TRBV11-2 with TRBJ2-1; 7 positions match TRBD2. V lost 1 base to trimming and J lost 8 bases; unmatched junction nucleotides: 5. The CDR3 has 14 amino acids. From germline, CDR1 is SGHAT and CDR2 FQNNGV. CDR3 DNA: TGTGCCAGCAGCTTAGCGGGGGAGGGACATGAGCAGTTCTTC. This encodes CASSLAGEGHEQFF.

This clonotype was counted only a few times. V is TRBV28 and J is TRBJ2-7; D possibly matches TRBD1 or TRBD2 (6 bases each). The ends were cut back, 2 bases at V and 8 bases at J, with 19 bases in the middle. Per germline, CDR1 MDHEN and CDR2 SYDVKM. The CDR3 is made up of 15 amino acids. CDR3 DNA: TGTGCCAGCAGTTTAGGGGGGCCCCCCTACTTAAAGCAGTACGTC. It yields the protein CASSLGGPPYLKQYV.

This chain joins TRBV4-3 and TRBJ2-2; 12 positions match TRBD2. This CDR3 contains 19 residues. Germline values: CDR1 LGHNA, CDR2 YSLEER. J gave up 2 bases and V 2 bases, and 9 bases lay outside the gene matches. The CDR3: CASSQSLAGGELNTGELFF. As DNA, the CDR3 is TGCGCCAGCAGCCAAAGCCTAGCGGGGGGGGAGTTAAACACCGGGGAGCTGTTTTTT.

This clonotype was detected ten times or more. The rearrangement uses TRBV10-3 and TRBJ1-1; 7 positions agree with TRBD1. Per the germline V gene, CDR1 is ENHRY and CDR2 is SYGVKD. The trim removed 5 bases at V and 5 bases at J, leaving 8 bases unmatched. The CDR3 is made up of 14 amino acids. The CDR3 region is CAISYLEGATEAFF. The DNA of the CDR3 is TGTGCCATCAGTTACTTGGAGGGGGCGACTGAAGCTTTCTTT.

V usage is TRBV4-1 and J usage is TRBJ2-3, with 8 bases aligning to TRBD2. V lost 0 bases to trimming and J lost 6 bases; unmatched junction nucleotides: 11. CDR3 length: 17 amino acids. Germline lookup yields CDR1 MGHRA and CDR2 YSYEKL. The CDR3 protein is CASSQDWGGGGGDTQYF. In DNA, the CDR3 is TGCGCCAGCAGCCAAGATTGGGGCGGGGGCGGGGGGGATACGCAGTATTTT.

The chain's CDR3 is CASSLVGAGSYEQYF. CDR3 sequence (DNA): TGTGCCAGCAGCTTAGTGGGGGCAGGCTCCTACGAGCAGTACTTC. The J gene is TRBJ2-7, the V gene TRBV7-2; D possibly corresponds to TRBD1 (6 bases). This CDR3 spans 15 amino acids. Germline V gives CDR1 SGHTA, CDR2 FQGNSA. Trimming pared 1 base from V and 0 bases from J, leaving 10 bases between.

The genes are TRBV20-1 and TRBJ2-3; TRBD2 aligns across 13 bases. V dropped 5 bases and J dropped 4; count of bases not matched to a gene: 12. The germline CDR1 and CDR2 sequences are DFQATT and SNEGSKA (reference sequence). This CDR3 has 17 residues. Here the CDR3 DNA reads TGCAGTGCTCGGACTAGCGGGGGATCAGTCGCCGCAGATACGCAGTATTTT. Translating gives CSARTSGGSVAADTQYF.

The chain joins TRBV20-1 to TRBJ1-5; D is ambiguous. Germline V lookup: CDR1 DFQATT, CDR2 SNEGSKA (reference sequence). This CDR3 comprises 13 residues. V lost 3 bases and J lost 11, with 17 bases in between. The CDR3 loop reads CSARPSDGRAQHF. CDR3 nucleotide sequence: TGCAGTGCTAGGCCGTCCGATGGAAGGGCCCAGCATTTT.

A few counts support this clonotype. The genes are TRBV7-2 and TRBJ1-5; tentatively, D is TRBD1 (6 bases). CDR3 length: 15 residues. The V gene lost 5 bases and the J gene lost 1 base, with 12 bases spanning the gap. Germline lookup yields CDR1 SGHTA and CDR2 FQGNSA. This CDR3 reads CASSHGGASNQPQHF. CDR3 bases: TGTGCCAGCAGCCACGGGGGGGCGAGCAATCAGCCCCAGCATTTT.

This clonotype was counted a few times. The rearrangement links TRBV28 to TRBJ2-7; unclear D gene. Between the trimmed V and J ends, which lost 5 bases and 4 bases, there was a span of 15 bases. CDR3 length equals 14 residues. The germline gives CDR1 MDHEN, CDR2 SYDVKM. The chain's CDR3 is CASSLAGRRYEQYV. Written as DNA, the CDR3 is TGTGCCAGCAGTCTCGCAGGACGGCGATACGAGCAGTACGTC.

This clonotype showed up just a few times. J is TRBJ2-7 and V is TRBV2; possibly TRBD2 for D (6 bases). The germline V gene has CDR1 SNHLY and CDR2 FYNNEI. Trimming cost V 4 bases and J 7 bases, with 20 bases left between them. The CDR3 has 15 amino acids. The CDR3 region is CASSGVFRGGEEQYF. CDR3 nucleotide sequence: TGTGCCAGCAGTGGAGTTTTCCGCGGCGGGGAAGAGCAGTACTTC. The variable domain in full, with the rest retrieved from reference TRBV2 and TRBJ2-7, is EPEVTQTPSHQVTQMGQEVILRCVPISNHLYFYWYRQILGQKVEFLVSFYNNEISEKSEIFDDQFSVERPDGSNFTLKIRSTKLEDSAMYFCASSGVFRGGEEQYFGPGTRLTVT.

The CDR3 reads CASRGGVGLINTEAFF. The CDR3 DNA follows: TGTGCCAGCAGAGGGGGAGTGGGACTGATAAACACTGAAGCTTTCTTT. V gene TRBV6-1 combines with J gene TRBJ1-1; D may be TRBD1 (6 bases). Germline V CDR1 and CDR2: MNHNS, SASEGT. V lost 6 bases to trimming and J lost 2 bases, with 19 bases between them. The CDR3 contains 16 residues.

This clonotype turned up a few times. This chain links TRBV28 with TRBJ2-2; 10 positions agree with TRBD1. CDR1 MDHEN and CDR2 SYDVKM come from the germline V gene. After removal of 2 bases from V and 9 bases from J, the junction contained 9 bases not matched to a gene. This CDR3 has 16 residues. This CDR3 reads CASSLLGTGEARELFF. The CDR3 coding sequence is TGTGCCAGCAGTTTACTTGGGACAGGGGAGGCCCGGGAGCTGTTTTTT.

The gene calls are TRBV28 and TRBJ1-5; 8 bases map to TRBD1. The V segment lost 9 bases and the J segment 2 bases; nucleotides outside the gene matches: 6. This CDR3 contains 14 residues. Per germline, CDR1 MDHEN and CDR2 SYDVKM. The CDR3 nucleotides read TGTGCCAGTACAGGGGGGTTAGGCAATCAGCCCCAGCATTTT. It translates to CASTGGLGNQPQHF.

This clonotype was picked up a small number of times. V gene TRBV27 combines with J gene TRBJ1-6, with D possibly matching TRBD1 (6 bases). The germline gives CDR1 MNHEY, CDR2 SMNVEV (reference sequence). There are 14 residues in the CDR3. Trimming removed 0 bases at V and 10 bases at J, with 10 bases between. CDR3 in DNA: TGTGCCAGCAGTTTATCCGGGACAACGTCACCCCTCCACTTT. Translation gives CASSLSGTTSPLHF.

The genes are TRBV5-5 and TRBJ1-1, with no clear D. The CDR3 totals 17 residues. CDR1 is SGHKS, CDR2 YYEKEE, per germline (reference sequence). V lost 2 bases and J 1 base, leaving 18 bases between the germline ends. Written as DNA, the CDR3 is TGTGCCAGCAGCTTCCCCCCGCGGCACGCAGCGAACACTGAAGCTTTCTTT. This gives the protein CASSFPPRHAANTEAFF. The whole variable domain, filled in from reference TRBV5-5 and TRBJ1-1, reads DAGVTQSPTHLIKTRGQQVTLRCSPISGHKSVSWYQQVLGQGPQFIFQYYEKEERGRGNFPDRFSARQFPNYSSELNVNALLLGDSALYLCASSFPPRHAANTEAFFGQGTRLTVV.

The rearrangement links TRBV24-1 to TRBJ2-3; 8 nucleotides align to TRBD2. The junction had 9 bases not matched to a gene; V was cut back by 3 bases and J by 5 bases. The germline V gene encodes CDR1 KGHDR and CDR2 SFDVKD. CDR3 size: 16 residues. The CDR3 sequence is CATSDARTGGEDTQYF. Written as DNA, the CDR3 is TGTGCCACCAGTGATGCACGGACCGGGGGGGAAGATACGCAGTATTTT.

This clonotype was observed a few times. The chain is built from TRBV27 and TRBJ1-5; D gene uncertain. Trimming stripped 6 bases from V and 3 bases from J, with 9 bases between. This CDR3 has 13 amino acids. Germline V gene sequence: CDR1 MNHEY, CDR2 SMNVEV (reference sequence). CDR3 coding DNA: TGTGCCAGCAGCTTCGGAGTCAATCAGCCCCAGCATTTT. Amino acids: CASSFGVNQPQHF.

Only a few counts were recorded for this clonotype. The chain couples TRBV20-1 to TRBJ2-7, with 10 bases fitting TRBD1. Looked up from germline, CDR1 is DFQATT and CDR2 is SNEGSKA (reference sequence). The CDR3 runs 13 residues. V was clipped by 6 bases and J by 4 bases; unmatched bases: 6. The CDR3 protein is CSAPSDRGYEQYF. The CDR3 DNA follows: TGCAGTGCCCCCTCGGACAGGGGGTACGAGCAGTACTTC.

This clonotype was found a few times. V usage is TRBV27 and J usage is TRBJ2-2; no reliable D call. This CDR3 is 15 amino acids long. Trimming pared 3 bases from V and 3 bases from J, leaving 11 bases between. Germline V gene data show CDR1 as MNHEY and CDR2 as SMNVEV (reference sequence). In DNA form, the CDR3 reads TGTGCCAGCAGTTTCTTCACCACCGACACCGGGGAGCTGTTTTTT. Protein product: CASSFFTTDTGELFF.

This clonotype was seen more than once but under ten times. This rearrangement joins TRBV21-1 to TRBJ2-3; the D call TRBD1 from the table was never checked on the DNA. TRBV21-1 is termed a pseudogene. This CDR3 region has 16 residues. This chain's CDR3 is CASSKDRGGFSDTQYF. The CDR3 DNA sequence: TGTGCCAGCTCGAAGGACAGGGGGGGGTTTTCAGATACGCAGTATTTT.

J is TRBJ2-2 and V is TRBV4-3, with 7 positions matching TRBD1. This CDR3 is built from 16 residues. Germline V CDR1 and CDR2: LGHNA, YSLEER. J was trimmed by 4 bases and V by 3 bases; bases with no gene match: 8. The CDR3 DNA reads TGCGCCAGCAGCCAGGAGCCGGGACAGATCACCGGGGAGCTGTTTTTT. Its protein is CASSQEPGQITGELFF.

Only a few counts were recorded for this clonotype. The chain couples TRBV24-1 to TRBJ1-2; D possibly corresponds to TRBD1 (6 bases). The germline V gene encodes CDR1 KGHDR and CDR2 SFDVKD. The CDR3 is 16 residues long. Trimming removed 4 bases from V and 2 bases from J, with 16 bases in between. CDR3 bases: TGTGCCACCAGTGACCCTGGACAGACTATGAACTATGGCTACACCTTC. The encoded protein is CATSDPGQTMNYGYTF.

The chain carries TRBV7-2 and TRBJ2-7; D might be TRBD1 (6 bases). This CDR3 has 15 residues. The germline gives CDR1 SGHTA, CDR2 FQGNSA. The germline V and J ends were trimmed by 2 bases and 2 bases, with 13 bases remaining between them. The CDR3: CASSLNSGVTYEQYF. The DNA for the CDR3 is TGTGCCAGCAGCTTAAATTCAGGGGTCACCTACGAGCAGTACTTC.